This TCR beta chain was sequenced in a study of CD8 T cells in ankylosing spondylitis (TCRdb year 2017). Study-level background: The study set out to find disease-linked TCR variants by profiling T cell receptor beta repertoires in ankylosing spondylitis patients and healthy donors. The full study cohort was made up of about two dozen ankylosing spondylitis patients and 108 healthy donors. Peripheral blood samples were taken, and synovial fluid was additionally collected from ankylosing spondylitis patients. Results the study describes overall, beyond this receptor: Significant enrichment of the disease-linked clones was reported in matched synovial fluid samples from ankylosing spondylitis patients. Some of the motif variants had been reported before in the synovial fluid and blood of reactive arthritis patients, a finding that suggests common disease-initiation mechanisms. The disease-linked clones showed a CD8+ phenotype and occurred at relatively low frequencies in peripheral blood. A TCR beta motif made up of several highly homologous amino acid variants appeared to be characteristic of blood from ankylosing spondylitis patients.

Concerning this clonotype: Its specific antigen is unknown. Base-call qualities are not available, and no considerably larger clone is one nucleotide away.

The junction shows trimming of 5 bases on V and 2 bases on J, plus 15 bases between the germline ends. From a lookup of the germline V gene, CDR1 and CDR2 are SGHVS and FNYEAQ. The CDR3 measures 16 amino acids from cysteine to phenylalanine. CDR3 DNA is the only sequence kept; it has 48 bases, read in frame from the first base. Sequencing used an Illumina HiSeq 2500. Quantitative 5'-RACE with molecular barcodes was used to prepare TCR beta libraries. The source study handled its data this way. To identify disease-linked TCR variants, a new computational method was used, one built on a probabilistic model of VDJ rearrangement. In-frame beta chains were kept once TCRdb had trimmed the public reads at Q25 with fastp and called clones with MiXCR. Each entry is one CDR3 protein sequence, shown with its most common DNA and genes. TCRdb, not the original authors, processed these V and J calls. The sample table shows under 300,000 distinct CDR3 sequences, and about 10% are seen once. Of the sample, roughly 6.8% falls within the top ten clones.

This chain joins TRBV7-6 to TRBJ2-2; D gene: possibly TRBD1, on 6 matching bases. Input material: blood, either unsorted or a sorted T cell fraction (not recorded which). The origin of this receptor is a male donor with ankylosing spondylitis or in good health (not recorded which). The nucleotides read TGTGCCAGCAGCAGACTGTACAGGGAAAACACCGGGGAGCTGTTTTTT. Its coded protein is CASSRLYRENTGELFF. Extended through the reference TRBV7-6 and TRBJ2-2 proteins, this CDR3 yields the full variable domain: GAGVSQSPRYKVTKRGQDVALRCDPISGHVSLYWYRQALGQGPEFLTYFNYEAQQDKSGLPNDRFSAERPEGSISTLTIQRTEQRDSAMYRCASSRLYRENTGELFFGEGSRLTVL.